The clone carrying this TCR beta chain was seen a single time. The data are from a study of shared clonotypes between healthy human individuals. Naive CD8 cells comprised CD45RO-negative, CCR7-positively selected cells, excluding terminally differentiated effector memory CD45RA+ cells. Measured with immunoSEQ multiplex PCR; TCRdb has only the in-frame clones, and not every one. The table includes about 2 million clones, approximately 94% detected once. The sequencing sample was made of naive CD8+ T cells sorted from blood. The receptor's source is a man younger than 30 in good health.

The chain's CDR3 is CASSNTGLSSYEQYF. In DNA, the CDR3 is TGTGCCAGCAGTAATACAGGGTTGAGCTCCTACGAGCAGTACTTC. V is TRBV9 and J is TRBJ2-7; weak D call: TRBD1 (6 bases). This CDR3 has 15 amino acids. Per the germline V gene, CDR1 is SGDLS and CDR2 is YYNGEE. V was shortened by 5 bases and J by 0 bases, with 15 bases between the two germline ends.